These 6 T cell receptor beta chains share one sample of origin, sequenced in a study of blood T cell repertoires in COVID-19. Only in-frame clones appear in the TCRdb table, and some are missing; sequencing was by immunoSEQ multiplex PCR. The data show just under 100,000 clones, 86% seen once. The sample was peripheral blood. These receptors originate from an older woman in a cohort sampled during active or convalescent COVID-19.

The rearrangement joins TRBV27 to TRBJ1-1; 9 bases fit TRBD1. Germline V gives CDR1 MNHEY, CDR2 SMNVEV (reference sequence). The junction had 4 bases not matched to a gene; V was cut back by 4 bases and J by 1 base. The CDR3 is 15 residues long. This chain's CDR3 is CASSSWTGANTEAFF. CDR3 nucleotide sequence: TGTGCCAGCAGTTCCTGGACAGGGGCGAACACTGAAGCTTTCTTT.

The chain joins TRBV6-5 to TRBJ1-5; no firm D call. Trimming removed 0 bases from V and 6 bases from J, with 12 bases in between. Germline loops: CDR1 MNHEY, CDR2 SVGAGI. The CDR3 is 15 residues long. Here the CDR3 DNA reads TGTGCCAGCAGTTACTCGGGTATGAGGATTCAGCCCCAGCATTTT. It translates to CASSYSGMRIQPQHF.

This chain connects TRBV27 to TRBJ2-1, with 7 positions matching TRBD1. With V trimmed by 10 bases and J by 4 bases, 16 bases remained unmatched. The CDR3 loop spans 16 amino acids. Per germline, CDR1 MNHEY and CDR2 SMNVEV (reference sequence). The CDR3 nucleotides are TGTGCCACCCGGAGGCACGAGGGGGCCCCTTACAATGAGCAGTTCTTC. Translated, it gives CATRRHEGAPYNEQFF.

The chain is built from TRBV7-8 and TRBJ1-1; TRBD1 aligns across 7 bases. From germline, CDR1 is SGHVS and CDR2 FQNEAQ. This CDR3 comprises 13 residues. Unmatched junction bases numbered 3, after V lost 3 bases and J lost 5 bases. The CDR3 loop is CASSLGQKTEAFF. CDR3 in DNA: TGTGCCAGCAGCTTGGGACAGAAGACTGAAGCTTTCTTT.

The chain employs TRBV27 and TRBJ1-2; 8 bases are shared with TRBD1. The CDR3 runs to 16 residues. V gave up 5 bases and J gave up 5 bases; unmatched junction bases: 13. The germline V gene has CDR1 MNHEY and CDR2 SMNVEV (reference sequence). CDR3 sequence: CASSPRQGQAQYGYTF. DNA for the CDR3: TGTGCCAGCAGTCCCCGACAGGGGCAGGCTCAGTATGGCTACACCTTC.

This chain joins TRBV5-6 and TRBJ1-5; the D is unclear. The V gene's germline CDR1 is SGHDT and CDR2 YYEEEE. Trimming shortened V by 7 bases and J by 3 bases, and 17 bases separated the two germline ends. The CDR3 is 15 residues long. The CDR3, as DNA: TGTGCCAGCGGAAATGGGCAGGAACTCAATCAGCCCCAGCATTTT. This translates into CASGNGQELNQPQHF.